Each of the 26 T cell receptor beta chains below was sequenced from the same sample in a study of regulatory T cells in long-lasting Graves disease. Time point indicated: persistent/refractory GD, antithyroid drugs over 5 years with positive TRAb. The TCR library was made from RNA extracted from PBMCs. To make TCR beta libraries, researchers used iRepertoire HTBI primers and Arm-PCR of CDR3 regions. TCRdb re-called the multiplex PCR reads through MiXCR, storing one row per CDR3 protein. The sample lists a few hundred thousand distinct CDR3 sequences, approximately 21% occurring once. Sample: peripheral blood mononuclear cells (PBMCs), taken when the disease was refractory, from a patient treated with antithyroid drugs. These receptors were taken from a female donor with Graves disease.

Many counts were recorded for this clonotype. The chain links TRBV28 to TRBJ1-2; D is perhaps TRBD1 (6 bases). Looked up from germline, CDR1 is MDHEN and CDR2 is SYDVKM. V was pared by 6 bases and J by 6 bases, with 8 bases between. This CDR3 is built from 11 residues. The CDR3 bases are TGTGCCAGCAGAGCAGGGGATGGCTACACCTTC. It is translated as CASRAGDGYTF.

The chain recombines TRBV10-3 with TRBJ2-2, with 8 positions matching TRBD1. Germline V gives CDR1 ENHRY, CDR2 SYGVKD. V gave up 11 bases and J gave up 0 bases; unmatched junction bases: 5. The CDR3 extends over 14 amino acids. The DNA for the CDR3 is TGTGCCGTCACGGGACAGGCGAACACCGGGGAGCTGTTTTTT. Its protein is CAVTGQANTGELFF.

There are many counts of this clonotype. The CDR3 region is CASSKGVKETQYF. CDR3 DNA: TGTGCCAGCAGCAAAGGGGTAAAAGAGACCCAGTACTTC. The chain is built from TRBV2 and TRBJ2-5, with TRBD1 as a possible D gene (5 bases). V lost 6 bases and J 3 bases, leaving 11 bases between the germline ends. Germline V CDR1 and CDR2: SNHLY, FYNNEI. This CDR3 comprises 13 residues.

The rearrangement uses TRBV30 and TRBJ1-1; D is ambiguous. Germline assignment: CDR1 GTSNPN and CDR2 SVGIG (reference sequence). The CDR3 has 14 amino acids. V was shortened by 3 bases and J by 4 bases, with 15 bases between the two germline ends. CDR3 in DNA: TGTGCCTGGAGCCTCTGGATAGTTGGCACTGAAGCTTTCTTT. Its translation: CAWSLWIVGTEAFF.

J is TRBJ1-1 and V is TRBV6-5, with D perhaps matching TRBD1 (5 bases). Trimming left V 0 bases short and J 0 bases short, with 11 bases between. CDR1 is MNHEY and CDR2 is SVGAGI in the germline V gene. This CDR3 contains 16 residues. For the CDR3, the DNA is TGTGCCAGCAGTTACTCCCGGGGACCCCTGAACACTGAAGCTTTCTTT. Amino acid sequence: CASSYSRGPLNTEAFF.

In this sample, this clonotype turned up many times. V and J are TRBV28 and TRBJ1-6, with unresolved D. V shed 6 bases and J shed 10 bases, with 10 bases lying between them. CDR3 length: 12 amino acids. Germline V gene lookup returns CDR1 MDHEN and CDR2 SYDVKM. DNA for the CDR3: TGTGCCAGCAGCGTTCACCTCTCACCCCTCCACTTT. Translation gives CASSVHLSPLHF.

As concerns this clonotype: It may be a read error: a sequence one base away is much more abundant. The chain recombines TRBV28 with TRBJ1-1; perhaps TRBD1 as D (6 bases). The germline V and J ends were trimmed by 10 bases and 6 bases, with 18 bases remaining between them. The CDR3 has 13 residues. Germline CDR1 MDHEN, CDR2 SYDVKM. The CDR3 spells CATRGQSHAEAFF. The CDR3 region has the DNA TGTGCCACCCGTGGACAGAGTCACGCTGAAGCTTTCTTT.

The table lists this clonotype with a few counts. J is TRBJ1-2 and V is TRBV7-9; TRBD1 matches 7 bases. The junction had 8 bases not matched to a gene; V was cut back by 1 base and J by 3 bases. Germline V lookup: CDR1 SEHNR, CDR2 FQNEAQ (reference sequence). The CDR3 spans 16 residues. For the CDR3, the DNA is TGTGCCAGCAGCTTAGGGTGGGGTCAGGGGGACTATGGCTACACCTTC. It translates to CASSLGWGQGDYGYTF.

Details on this clonotype: A much bigger clone sits one base away, suggesting this may be a read error. The rearrangement links TRBV6-4 to TRBJ2-2, with 14 bases matching TRBD2. The CDR3 loop spans 18 amino acids. Germline V CDR1 and CDR2: MRHNA, SNTAGT. The CDR3 reads CASSYSGTSGRIIGGLFF. In DNA, the CDR3 is TGTGCCAGCAGTTACTCCGGGACTAGCGGGAGAATCATCGGGGGGCTGTTTTTT.

This clonotype was seen at least ten times. The chain recombines TRBV10-3 with TRBJ2-5; D is unclear. V was cut by 2 bases and J by 5 bases, with 3 bases left in between. The CDR3 covers 11 residues. Germline CDR1 reads ENHRY; CDR2 reads SYGVKD. The CDR3 here is CAISEAETQYF. The CDR3 DNA sequence: TGTGCCATCAGTGAGGCGGAGACCCAGTACTTC.

The chain combines TRBV7-2 with TRBJ2-1; 8 bases agree with TRBD2. V was pared by 4 bases and J by 2 bases, with 16 bases of the junction left unmatched. CDR1 and CDR2 (germline): SGHTA, FQGNSA. The CDR3 is 19 residues long. CDR3 in amino acids: CASSWPGTATSGTYNEQFF. CDR3 DNA sequence: TGTGCCAGCAGCTGGCCTGGGACGGCTACTAGCGGCACCTACAATGAGCAGTTCTTC.

This clonotype was detected only a few times. Just one base apart from a much larger clone, this may be a read error. The chain joins TRBV12-3 or TRBV12-4 to TRBJ2-5; D remains ambiguous. Trimming took 3 bases from V and 6 from J, leaving 8 bases between them. This CDR3 has 12 amino acids. CDR3 sequence (DNA): TGTGCCAGCAGTTTCCCCCGAAAGACCCAGTACTTC. Translation gives CASSFPRKTQYF.

Points on this clonotype: This clone may be a read error of a much larger clone one base away. This rearrangement joins TRBV6-2 or TRBV6-3 to TRBJ1-2; 9 bases are shared with TRBD1. CDR1 MNHEY and CDR2 SVGEGT come from the germline V gene. The CDR3 has 15 amino acids. In nucleotides, the CDR3 is TGTGCCAGCAGTTACGACAGGGGGGATAACTATGGCTGCACCTTC. This codes for CASSYDRGDNYGCTF.

This clonotype was recorded many times. The chain links TRBV12-3 or TRBV12-4 to TRBJ1-6; 10 bases are a match to TRBD1. This CDR3 has 13 amino acids. The V and J ends lost 8 bases and 10 bases, in that order; junction bases with no gene match: 5. The CDR3, as DNA: TGTGCCAGCCTCGGGACAGGGGAATCACCCCTCCACTTT. It translates to CASLGTGESPLHF.

The chain uses TRBV5-1 and TRBJ2-1; 7 bases are a match to TRBD2. V shed 7 bases, J shed 1 base, and the junction held 5 bases outside the gene matches. CDR3 length equals 14 residues. Germline V CDR1 and CDR2: SGHRS, YFSETQ. The CDR3: CASFRGGSYNEQFF. The CDR3 DNA sequence: TGCGCCAGCTTTAGGGGAGGGTCCTACAATGAGCAGTTCTTC.

The sample holds a few counts of this clonotype. One end of the junction varies from germline; a read error may be responsible. The chain uses TRBV6-4 and TRBJ2-4; D is unclear. The CDR3 is made up of 11 amino acids. The germline V gene encodes CDR1 MRHNA and CDR2 SNTAGT. CDR3 sequence: CASSYGNTQYF. The CDR3 DNA is TGTGCCAGCAGTTACGGAAACACTCAGTACTTC.

Only a few counts were recorded for this clonotype. V and J are TRBV20-1 and TRBJ2-7; no definite D call. V lost 3 bases and J 3 bases, leaving 15 bases between the germline ends. Per the germline V gene, CDR1 is DFQATT and CDR2 is SNEGSKA (reference sequence). This CDR3 contains 14 residues. CDR3 residues: CSAREWSLFYEQYF. CDR3 coding DNA: TGCAGTGCTAGGGAATGGAGTCTGTTCTACGAGCAGTACTTC.

In its sample, this clonotype was seen many times. V is TRBV28 and J is TRBJ2-2; D might be TRBD1 or TRBD2, each matching 5 bases. CDR1 MDHEN and CDR2 SYDVKM come from the germline V gene. The CDR3 consists of 14 residues. Trimming removed 4 bases at V and 5 bases at J, with 11 bases between. CDR3: CASSSGTPTGELFF. The CDR3, as DNA: TGTGCCAGCAGTTCCGGGACCCCAACCGGGGAGCTGTTTTTT.

The chain couples TRBV20-1 to TRBJ2-6; D remains ambiguous. There are 16 residues in the CDR3. CDR1 DFQATT and CDR2 SNEGSKA come from the germline V gene (reference sequence). The V end was cut by 3 bases, the J end by 2 bases, with 14 bases between. The CDR3 nucleotides are TGCAGTGCTAGTGGATCTTCGTTGACTGGGGCCAACGTCCTGACTTTC. It encodes CSASGSSLTGANVLTF.

In this sample, this clonotype turned up many times. The rearrangement uses TRBV6-1 and TRBJ2-7, with D perhaps matching TRBD1 (6 bases). This CDR3 is 12 amino acids long. The V gene lost 6 bases and the J gene lost 5 bases, with 11 bases spanning the gap. Per germline, CDR1 MNHNS and CDR2 SASEGT. In DNA, the CDR3 is TGTGCCAGCAGGAAACAGGGAAACGAGCAGTACTTC. This gives the protein CASRKQGNEQYF.

The table lists this clonotype with a few counts. This sequence joins TRBV10-1 and TRBJ2-7; D may be TRBD2 (6 bases). Between the trimmed V and J ends, which lost 3 bases and 7 bases, there was a span of 13 bases. Germline V gene sequence: CDR1 WNHNN, CDR2 SYGVQD (reference sequence). This CDR3 region has 13 residues. DNA for the CDR3: TGCGCCAGCAGTGACCCTTTCCGGGGGGAGCAGTACTTC. It is translated as CASSDPFRGEQYF.

This clonotype was seen ten or more times. V gene TRBV7-9 combines with J gene TRBJ1-1, with D perhaps matching TRBD1 (6 bases). The CDR3 spans 14 residues. Germline V CDR1 and CDR2: SEHNR, FQNEAQ (reference sequence). With 5 bases removed from V and 3 bases from J, the gap between germline ends came to 13 bases. CDR3 DNA: TGTGCCAGCAGCCCACAGGGCCTGGACACTGAAGCTTTCTTT. As protein: CASSPQGLDTEAFF.

This clonotype was seen at least ten times. This chain connects TRBV20-1 to TRBJ2-5; D uncertain. Trimming stripped 3 bases from V and 4 bases from J, with 12 bases between. Germline loops: CDR1 DFQATT, CDR2 SNEGSKA (reference sequence). The CDR3 has 13 amino acids. Written as DNA, the CDR3 is TGCAGTGCTAGCGTAGGAGTGGGAGAGACCCAGTACTTC. The encoded protein is CSASVGVGETQYF.

The chain joins TRBV13 to TRBJ1-1; D remains unclear. Per the germline V gene, CDR1 is PRHDT and CDR2 is FYEKMQ (reference sequence). The CDR3 has 15 amino acids. Trimming stripped 4 bases from V and 0 bases from J, with 12 bases between. The CDR3 sequence is CASSSRGFLNTEAFF. CDR3 nucleotide sequence: TGTGCCAGCAGCTCTAGAGGGTTCTTGAACACTGAAGCTTTCTTT.

The chain recombines TRBV20-1 with TRBJ2-4; a weak D match, TRBD1 (6 bases). CDR1 DFQATT and CDR2 SNEGSKA come from the germline V gene (reference sequence). Trimming shortened V by 4 bases and J by 1 base, and 17 bases separated the two germline ends. The CDR3 contains 16 residues. The CDR3, as DNA: TGCAGTGCTATTCAGCAGGGGATTCGTGCCAAAAACATTCAGTACTTC. Amino acid sequence: CSAIQQGIRAKNIQYF.

This clonotype was counted only a few times. The genes are TRBV6-2 or TRBV6-3 and TRBJ2-4; 7 nucleotides match TRBD2. J gave up 0 bases and V 7 bases, and 9 bases lay outside the gene matches. From germline, CDR1 is MNHEY and CDR2 SVGEGT. The CDR3 contains 16 residues. CDR3 residues: CASKAGEFLAKNIQYF. As DNA, the CDR3 is TGTGCCAGCAAGGCGGGAGAATTTCTAGCCAAAAACATTCAGTACTTC.